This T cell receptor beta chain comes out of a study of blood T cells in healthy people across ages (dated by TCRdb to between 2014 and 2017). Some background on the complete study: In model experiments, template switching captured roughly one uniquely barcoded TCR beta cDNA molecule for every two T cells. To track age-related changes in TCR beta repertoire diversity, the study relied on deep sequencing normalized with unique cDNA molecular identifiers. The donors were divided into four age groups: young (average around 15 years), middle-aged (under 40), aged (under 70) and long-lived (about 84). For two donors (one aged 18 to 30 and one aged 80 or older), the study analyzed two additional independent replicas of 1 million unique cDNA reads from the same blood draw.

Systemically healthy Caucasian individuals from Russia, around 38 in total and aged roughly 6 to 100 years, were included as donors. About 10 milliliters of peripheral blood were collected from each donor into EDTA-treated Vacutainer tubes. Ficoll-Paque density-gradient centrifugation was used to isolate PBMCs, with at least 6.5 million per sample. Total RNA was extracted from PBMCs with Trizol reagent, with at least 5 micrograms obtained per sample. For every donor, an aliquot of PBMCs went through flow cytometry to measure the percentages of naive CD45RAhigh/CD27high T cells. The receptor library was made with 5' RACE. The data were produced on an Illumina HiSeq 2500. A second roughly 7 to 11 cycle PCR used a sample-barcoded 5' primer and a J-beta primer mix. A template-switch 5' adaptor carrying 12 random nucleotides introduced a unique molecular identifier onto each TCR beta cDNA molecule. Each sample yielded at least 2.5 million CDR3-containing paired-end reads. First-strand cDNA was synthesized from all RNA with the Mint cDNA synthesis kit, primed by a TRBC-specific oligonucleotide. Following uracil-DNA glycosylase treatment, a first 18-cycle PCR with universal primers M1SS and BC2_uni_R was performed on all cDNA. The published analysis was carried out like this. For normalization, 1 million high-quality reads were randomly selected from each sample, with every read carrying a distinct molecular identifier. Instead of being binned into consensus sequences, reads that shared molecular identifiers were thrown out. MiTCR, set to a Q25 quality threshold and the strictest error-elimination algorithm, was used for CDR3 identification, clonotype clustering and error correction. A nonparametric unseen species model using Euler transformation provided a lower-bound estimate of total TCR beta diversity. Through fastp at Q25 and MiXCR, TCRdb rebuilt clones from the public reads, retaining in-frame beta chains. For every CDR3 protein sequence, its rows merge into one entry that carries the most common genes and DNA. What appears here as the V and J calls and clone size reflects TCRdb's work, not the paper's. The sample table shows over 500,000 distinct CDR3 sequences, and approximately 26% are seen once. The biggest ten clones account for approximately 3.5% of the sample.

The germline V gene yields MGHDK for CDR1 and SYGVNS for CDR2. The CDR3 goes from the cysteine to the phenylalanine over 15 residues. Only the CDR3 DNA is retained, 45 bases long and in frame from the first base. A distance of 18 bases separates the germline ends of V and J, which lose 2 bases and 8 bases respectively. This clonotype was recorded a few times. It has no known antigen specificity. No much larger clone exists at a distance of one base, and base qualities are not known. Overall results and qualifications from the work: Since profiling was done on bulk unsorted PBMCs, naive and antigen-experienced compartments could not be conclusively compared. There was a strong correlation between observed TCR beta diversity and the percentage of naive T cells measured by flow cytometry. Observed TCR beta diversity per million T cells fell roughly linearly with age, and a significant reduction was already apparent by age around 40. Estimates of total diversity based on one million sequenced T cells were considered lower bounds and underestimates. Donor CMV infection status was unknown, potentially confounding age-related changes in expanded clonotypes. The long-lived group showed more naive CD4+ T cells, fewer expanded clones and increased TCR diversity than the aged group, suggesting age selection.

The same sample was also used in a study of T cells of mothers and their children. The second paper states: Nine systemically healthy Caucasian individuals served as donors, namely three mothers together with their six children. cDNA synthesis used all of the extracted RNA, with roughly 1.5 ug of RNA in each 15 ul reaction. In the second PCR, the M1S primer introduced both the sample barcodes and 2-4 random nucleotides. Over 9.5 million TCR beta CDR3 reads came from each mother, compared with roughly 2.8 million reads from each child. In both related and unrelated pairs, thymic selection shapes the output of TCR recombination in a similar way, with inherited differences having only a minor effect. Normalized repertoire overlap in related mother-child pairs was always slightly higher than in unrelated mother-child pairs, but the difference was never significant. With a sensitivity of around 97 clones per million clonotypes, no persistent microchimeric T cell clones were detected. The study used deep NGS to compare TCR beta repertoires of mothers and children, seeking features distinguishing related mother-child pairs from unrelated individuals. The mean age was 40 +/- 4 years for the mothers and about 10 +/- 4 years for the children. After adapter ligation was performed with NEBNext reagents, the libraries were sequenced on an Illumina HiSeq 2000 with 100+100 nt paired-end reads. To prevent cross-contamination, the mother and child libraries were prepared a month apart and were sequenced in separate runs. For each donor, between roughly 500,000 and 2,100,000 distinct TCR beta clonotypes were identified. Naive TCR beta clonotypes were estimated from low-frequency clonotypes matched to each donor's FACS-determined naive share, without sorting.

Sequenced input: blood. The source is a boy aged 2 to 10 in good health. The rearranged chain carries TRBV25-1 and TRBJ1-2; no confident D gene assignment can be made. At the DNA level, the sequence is TGTGCCAGCAGTGAAAAACCGTCTGAGGGCGACGGCTACACCTTC. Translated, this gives CASSEKPSEGDGYTF.